These 17 T cell receptor beta chains share one sample of origin, sequenced in a study of T cell responses to AZD1222 COVID-19 vaccine. TCRdb's table, derived via immunoSEQ multiplex PCR, lists solely in-frame clones and lacks some. This table holds 100,000 to 150,000 clones, around 90% found once. The sample was peripheral blood, taken 28 days after the second AZD1222 dose. These TCRs come from an adult who received the AZD1222 COVID-19 vaccine.

The chain is built from TRBV3-1 (or the pseudogene TRBV3-2) and TRBJ2-7, with D maybe TRBD1 (6 bases). Germline lookup yields CDR1 LGHDT and CDR2 YNNKEL (reference sequence). CDR3 length equals 16 residues. V was pared by 2 bases and J by 0 bases, with 14 bases between. This CDR3 is CASSQRGWTRSYEQYV. For the CDR3, the DNA is TGTGCCAGCAGCCAAAGGGGGTGGACCCGCTCCTACGAGCAGTACGTC.

The chain is built from TRBV7-9 and TRBJ2-1; 9 bases align to TRBD1. The CDR3 spans 16 residues. Germline trimming cut 6 bases from V and 6 bases from J; bases unmatched to any gene: 12. Germline V gene sequence: CDR1 SEHNR, CDR2 FQNEAQ (reference sequence). As DNA, the CDR3 is TGTGCCAGCAGGATAGGGGTGGTGGGACAGGGCAATGAGCAGTTCTTC. It yields the protein CASRIGVVGQGNEQFF. Combining the CDR3 with reference TRBV7-9 and TRBJ2-1 gives the whole variable domain DTGVSQNPRHKITKRGQNVTFRCDPISEHNRLYWYRQTLGQGPEFLTYFQNEAQLEKSRLLSDRFSAERPKGSFSTLEIQRTEQGDSAMYLCASRIGVVGQGNEQFFGPGTRLTVL.

The V gene is TRBV2, the J gene TRBJ1-1, with a tentative D call TRBD1 (5 bases). The germline V and J ends were trimmed by 7 bases and 2 bases, with 14 bases remaining between them. Germline V CDR1 and CDR2: SNHLY, FYNNEI. This CDR3 has 14 residues. CDR3 amino acids: CASILAGTNTEAFF. The CDR3 bases are TGTGCCAGCATCTTGGCAGGGACCAACACTGAAGCTTTCTTT.

This clone was picked up a small number of times. The V gene is TRBV7-3, the J gene TRBJ2-2; no clear D. Trimming removed 3 bases from V and 6 bases from J, with 8 bases in between. CDR3 length equals 13 residues. Germline assignment: CDR1 SGHTA and CDR2 FQGTGA. The CDR3, as DNA: TGTGCCAGCAGCTTGGGCAACGCCGGGGAGCTGTTTTTT. Translation: CASSLGNAGELFF.

The chain uses TRBV6-4 and TRBJ2-7; 10 nucleotides align to TRBD2. CDR3 length equals 13 residues. CDR1 is MRHNA, CDR2 SNTAGT, per germline. The trim removed 6 bases at V and 5 bases at J, leaving 4 bases unmatched. The CDR3 DNA sequence: TGTGCCAGCAGCGTACTAGCGGGGAACGAGCAGTACTTC. Residues: CASSVLAGNEQYF.

The chain links TRBV7-3 to TRBJ2-3, with 7 bases lining up with TRBD2. The length of the CDR3 is 14 residues. Germline V gene lookup returns CDR1 SGHTA and CDR2 FQGTGA. V gave up 5 bases and J gave up 2 bases; unmatched junction bases: 4. The chain's CDR3 is CASSVLAATDTQYF. The CDR3 DNA sequence: TGTGCCAGCAGCGTTCTAGCGGCCACAGATACGCAGTATTTT.

The chain combines TRBV12-3 or TRBV12-4 with TRBJ1-5, with 7 nucleotides matching TRBD1. With V trimmed by 5 bases and J by 11 bases, 6 bases remained unmatched. The CDR3 has 12 amino acids. The CDR3 reads CASSTDRRAQHF. CDR3 nucleotide sequence: TGTGCCAGCAGTACGGACAGGAGGGCCCAGCATTTT.

The rearrangement joins TRBV11-2 to TRBJ2-5, with TRBD2 matching over 7 bases. Per germline, CDR1 SGHAT and CDR2 FQNNGV. The CDR3 is made up of 14 amino acids. After removal of 5 bases from V and 0 bases from J, the junction contained 3 bases not matched to a gene. The CDR3 here is CASSRGGYQETQYF. In DNA, the CDR3 is TGTGCCAGCAGCCGCGGGGGTTACCAAGAGACCCAGTACTTC. Complete variable domain (other parts from reference TRBV11-2 and TRBJ2-5): EAGVAQSPRYKIIEKRQSVAFWCNPISGHATLYWYQQILGQGPKLLIQFQNNGVVDDSQLPKDRFSAERLKGVDSTLKIQPAKLEDSAVYLCASSRGGYQETQYFGPGTRLLVL.

The chain recombines TRBV7-8 with TRBJ2-3; D might be TRBD2 (6 bases). Germline-derived CDR1 and CDR2 are SGHVS and FQNEAQ. With 5 bases removed from V and 0 bases from J, the gap between germline ends came to 24 bases. This CDR3 spans 19 amino acids. CDR3 DNA sequence: TGTGCCAGCAGCACCCGGTCGGCGGAGGGCCCTACTAGCACAGATACGCAGTATTTT. Its protein is CASSTRSAEGPTSTDTQYF.

This sequence joins TRBV14 and TRBJ2-5, with a weak D call TRBD1 (5 bases). This CDR3 has 13 amino acids. Germline V gene sequence: CDR1 SGHDN, CDR2 FVKESK. V dropped 0 bases and J dropped 6 bases, with 8 bases sitting between them. DNA for the CDR3: TGTGCCAGCAGCCAAGAGCAGGGCCAGACCCAGTACTTC. Its translation: CASSQEQGQTQYF.

V and J are TRBV5-4 and TRBJ2-5; D may be TRBD2 (6 bases). V was clipped by 3 bases and J by 4 bases, with 13 bases between them. This CDR3 spans 14 amino acids. Germline V gene lookup returns CDR1 SGHNT and CDR2 YYREEE (reference sequence). In DNA, the CDR3 is TGTGCCAGCAGCTCCTGGAATAGCGGAGAGACCCAGTACTTC. This translates into CASSSWNSGETQYF.

The chain employs TRBV5-1 and TRBJ1-4; possible D gene TRBD1, 5 bases. The CDR3 sequence is 15 residues long. Germline V gene sequence: CDR1 SGHRS, CDR2 YFSETQ. V was shortened by 3 bases and J by 5 bases, with 14 bases between the two germline ends. The CDR3 reads CASSSSRGGNEKLFF. CDR3 bases: TGCGCCAGCAGCTCTTCTCGGGGCGGGAATGAAAAACTGTTTTTT.

The chain joins TRBV7-9 to TRBJ1-6, with D maybe TRBD1 (5 bases). CDR3 length equals 15 residues. V was shortened by 4 bases and J by 9 bases, with 16 bases between the two germline ends. Germline values: CDR1 SEHNR, CDR2 FQNEAQ (reference sequence). The CDR3 loop reads CASSWTEGVTSPLHF. The CDR3 DNA sequence: TGTGCCAGCAGCTGGACGGAAGGGGTCACTTCACCCCTCCACTTT.

On this clone itself: Within the sample, other DNA sequences also encode this same CDR3. The V call is TRBV5-6, the J call TRBJ1-1; no clear D. Trimming stripped 4 bases from V and 2 bases from J, with 3 bases between. This CDR3 comprises 11 residues. Germline CDR1 SGHDT, CDR2 YYEEEE. CDR3 DNA: TGTGCCAGCAGCCTAAACACTGAAGCTTTCTTT. It is translated as CASSLNTEAFF.

The chain employs TRBV7-3 and TRBJ1-2; D perhaps matches TRBD1 (5 bases). The germline gives CDR1 SGHTA, CDR2 FQGTGA. The CDR3 is made up of 13 amino acids. Trimming stripped 5 bases from V and 7 bases from J, with 14 bases between. The CDR3 sequence: CASSRGTNTGYTF. DNA of the CDR3: TGTGCCAGCAGCCGCGGGACCAATACTGGCTACACCTTC.

The chain joins TRBV5-1 to TRBJ2-1, with 7 nucleotides matching TRBD1. V shed 4 bases, J shed 0 bases, and the junction held 4 bases outside the gene matches. The CDR3 spans 15 residues. In germline, CDR1 is SGHRS, CDR2 YFSETQ. CDR3 DNA sequence: TGCGCCAGCAGCCAGGGACAGAGCTCCTACAATGAGCAGTTCTTC. Translation: CASSQGQSSYNEQFF.

This clone was detected once. The chain recombines TRBV11-2 with TRBJ2-5; D possibly corresponds to TRBD1 (6 bases). Trimming removed 6 bases at V and 5 bases at J, with 13 bases between. There are 13 residues in the CDR3. Germline V gene data show CDR1 as SGHAT and CDR2 as FQNNGV. Written as DNA, the CDR3 is TGTGCCAGCAGTACAGGGTCGGGGGAGACCCAGTACTTC. Its protein is CASSTGSGETQYF.